The rows below give T cell receptor beta chains drawn from one sample of a study of early T cells in non-severe SARS-CoV-2 infection. Each CDR3 protein is one row after TCRdb ran MiXCR on the 5' RACE reads. The sample lists around 99,000 distinct CDR3 sequences; 8.5% to 14% were seen once. The sequencing input was whole blood. The receptors originated from an adult who was a healthcare worker with PCR-confirmed SARS-CoV-2 infection or an uninfected control (not recorded which). CDR3s include the opening cysteine and the closing phenylalanine or tryptophan. The order of the fields is V gene, J gene, CDR3 protein.

TRBV28	TRBJ2-3	CASGLTSGRATDTQYF
TRBV28	TRBJ2-7	CATETDGPYEQYF
TRBV12-3/TRBV12-4	TRBJ1-2	CASSEPGGGYGYTF
TRBV27	TRBJ2-5	CASRKTGVQETQYF
TRBV6-1	TRBJ2-2	CASQRGGTGELFF
TRBV11-2	TRBJ2-1	CASSAGVVEEQFF
TRBV20-1	TRBJ2-7	CSADSGSTYEQYF
TRBV6-5	TRBJ1-2	CASRVGESGYTF
TRBV20-1	TRBJ2-7	CSAIVRSSYEQYF
TRBV10-3	TRBJ2-7	CAIRNDIYEQYF
TRBV27	TRBJ2-5	CASRPLAVEETQYF
TRBV2	TRBJ2-7	CASTASSGTGTYEQYF
TRBV20-1	TRBJ2-7	CSVQRTYEQYF
TRBV19	TRBJ1-1	CASSPGAAGTEAFF
TRBV30	TRBJ2-1	CAWSVSRAEQFF
TRBV6-2/TRBV6-3	TRBJ1-1	CASSYPTLMNTEAFF
TRBV29-1	TRBJ2-1	CSARGLAGENEQFF
TRBV3-1	TRBJ1-2	CASSQGDTYGYTF
TRBV7-2	TRBJ2-5	CASSPGTSGLSVLVLETQYF
TRBV28	TRBJ2-4	CASTQPSGQGAKNIQYF
TRBV19	TRBJ2-1	CASSILAGGNNEQFF
TRBV28	TRBJ2-7	CASNTAVAYEQYF
TRBV6-2/TRBV6-3	TRBJ2-3	CASVRDLLTDTQYF
TRBV7-9	TRBJ2-5	CASSLRAEGSQYF
TRBV11-2	TRBJ2-3	CASTVMTRADTQYF
TRBV3-1	TRBJ2-5	CASSQDHGGRETQYF
TRBV6-6	TRBJ1-3	CASIAPVGDSGNTIYF
TRBV7-9	TRBJ2-3	CASSARREFGDTQYF
TRBV12-3/TRBV12-4	TRBJ1-5	CASRLGYRTSNQPQHF
TRBV18	TRBJ2-3	CASSPQGPDTQYF
TRBV6-2/TRBV6-3	TRBJ2-1	CASSYRGARGNEQFF
TRBV7-2	TRBJ1-2	CASSQQVYGYTF
TRBV7-2	TRBJ2-2	CASSLDGASTGELFF
TRBV28	TRBJ2-2	CASRRAGVETGELFF
TRBV28	TRBJ2-4	CASSWTALAKNIQYF
TRBV5-1	TRBJ1-1	CASSWDSLGAEAFF
TRBV13	TRBJ2-5	CASSPGLAEVQETQYF
TRBV2	TRBJ2-2	CASSRREGGELFF
TRBV9	TRBJ2-7	CASSAGLTQYEQYF